This TCR beta chain originates from a study of T cell responses to AZD1222 COVID-19 vaccine. Looking at the study overall: Second doses that came at about 4 or about 12 weeks were put together. Study results and limitations: Seropositive AZD1222 recipients at baseline numbered only five to seven. Rises in breadth and depth of Spike-specific TCRs came after two AZD1222 doses. Among the donors, most were white British and more were female, and clonal diversity was possibly underestimated.

The assay was immunoSEQ multiplex PCR, and TCRdb's table has in-frame clones only and misses some. The sample holds roughly 100,000 clones; roughly 87% are singletons and the top ten take about 5%. The CDR3 is 14 amino acids. The germline gives CDR1 MNHEY, CDR2 SVGAGI. Trimming left V 6 bases short and J 4 bases short, with 15 bases between. In the case of this clone: Antigen specificity is unknown.

The sequences come from peripheral blood, collected on day 0 of AZD1222 vaccination. The V call is TRBV6-5, the J call TRBJ1-1; D perhaps matches TRBD1 (5 bases). The TCR originated in an adult in good health. CDR3 bases: TGTGCCAGCAGGGTATCTATCGGGGGCACTGAAGCTTTCTTT. Residues: CASRVSIGGTEAFF.